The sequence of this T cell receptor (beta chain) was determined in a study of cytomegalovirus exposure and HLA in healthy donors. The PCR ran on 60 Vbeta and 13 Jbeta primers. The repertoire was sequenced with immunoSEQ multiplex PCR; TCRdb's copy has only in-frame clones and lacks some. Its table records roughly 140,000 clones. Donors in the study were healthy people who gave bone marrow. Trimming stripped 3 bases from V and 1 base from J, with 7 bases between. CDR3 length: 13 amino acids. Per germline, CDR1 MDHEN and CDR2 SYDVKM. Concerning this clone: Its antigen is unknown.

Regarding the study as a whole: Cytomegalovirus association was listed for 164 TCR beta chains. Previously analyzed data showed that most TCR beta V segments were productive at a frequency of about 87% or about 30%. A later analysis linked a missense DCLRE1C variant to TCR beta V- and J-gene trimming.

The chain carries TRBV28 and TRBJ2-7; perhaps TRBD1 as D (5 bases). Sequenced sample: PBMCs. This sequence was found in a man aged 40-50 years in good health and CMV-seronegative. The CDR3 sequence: CASSLAGSYEQYF. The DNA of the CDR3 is TGTGCCAGCAGTTTGGCAGGGTCCTACGAGCAGTACTTC.